The 27 T cell receptor beta chains below all came from one sample that was sequenced in a study of blood T cell repertoires in COVID-19. The method was immunoSEQ multiplex PCR; TCRdb's version includes in-frame clones alone and lacks a portion of them. The data hold about 150,000 clones, with around 90% observed a single time. The sequencing input was peripheral blood. These receptors were collected from a man in his sixties with acute or convalescent COVID-19.

The chain uses TRBV6-4 and TRBJ2-3; TRBD2 matches at 16 bases. The V gene's germline CDR1 is MRHNA and CDR2 SNTAGT. The CDR3 covers 21 residues. J was trimmed by 4 bases and V by 2 bases; bases with no gene match: 15. CDR3 DNA: TGTGCCAGCAGTGACCGGACGGGGACTAGCGGGGGGGCCTTGGCGTCAGATACGCAGTATTTT. Translating it yields CASSDRTGTSGGALASDTQYF.

The chain is built from TRBV7-8 and TRBJ1-1, with 7 bases fitting TRBD1. The V and J ends lost 5 bases and 1 base, in that order; junction bases with no gene match: 7. The CDR3 runs to 15 residues. CDR1 is SGHVS and CDR2 is FQNEAQ in the germline V gene. The CDR3 loop reads CASSLMGTANTEAFF. The CDR3 nucleotides are TGTGCCAGCAGCCTCATGGGGACAGCGAACACTGAAGCTTTCTTT.

The gene calls are TRBV24-1 and TRBJ2-1, with a tentative D call TRBD1 (6 bases). The CDR3 spans 12 residues. Germline CDR1 is KGHDR and CDR2 is SFDVKD. Trimming left V 5 bases short and J 8 bases short, with 9 bases between. This chain's CDR3 is CATSAQGHEQFF. Here the CDR3 DNA reads TGTGCCACCAGTGCGCAGGGGCATGAGCAGTTCTTC.

The sample holds a few counts of this clone. This chain joins TRBV4-1 and TRBJ1-2, with D uncertain. Germline V gives CDR1 MGHRA, CDR2 YSYEKL. CDR3 length: 14 amino acids. V was pared by 6 bases and J by 0 bases, with 11 bases between. CDR3 loop: CASRSGRSNYGYTF. The CDR3 region has the DNA TGCGCCAGCAGATCCGGGAGATCTAACTATGGCTACACCTTC.

This clone has a single count. This rearrangement joins TRBV7-9 to TRBJ2-3; D gene unclear. V lost 5 bases and J lost 0, with 6 bases in between. CDR1 is SEHNR, CDR2 FQNEAQ, per germline (reference sequence). The CDR3 is made up of 13 amino acids. The CDR3 nucleotides are TGTGCCAGCAGCAAGCACAGCACAGATACGCAGTATTTT. Protein sequence: CASSKHSTDTQYF.

The chain couples TRBV7-2 to TRBJ2-1; 9 bases map to TRBD2. V lost 5 bases, J lost 8 bases, and 7 bases stayed unmatched. Germline-derived CDR1 and CDR2 are SGHTA and FQGNSA. This CDR3 comprises 14 residues. Written as DNA, the CDR3 is TGTGCCAGCAGCCTCTCGGCGGGGGGGGATGAGCAGTTCTTC. This translates into CASSLSAGGDEQFF.

This chain uses TRBV30 with TRBJ2-2, with D perhaps matching TRBD1 (5 bases). Germline loops: CDR1 GTSNPN, CDR2 SVGIG (reference sequence). The CDR3 has 12 residues. Trimming stripped 5 bases from V and 1 base from J, with 5 bases between. The CDR3 reads CAWGQNTGELFF. CDR3 bases: TGTGCCTGGGGACAGAACACCGGGGAGCTGTTTTTT.

The gene calls are TRBV19 and TRBJ1-5, with 8 positions matching TRBD1. CDR1 is LNHDA, CDR2 SQIVND, per germline (reference sequence). The CDR3 contains 14 residues. The J segment lost 5 bases and the V segment lost 6 bases, leaving 6 bases of the junction unmatched. CDR3 nucleotides: TGTGCCAGTAGGCCCCAGGGGGCTTATCAGCCCCAGCATTTT. This encodes CASRPQGAYQPQHF.

The V call is TRBV19, the J call TRBJ2-3, with 7 nucleotides matching TRBD1. The CDR3 is 15 residues long. Germline trimming cut 5 bases from V and 2 bases from J; bases unmatched to any gene: 7. Germline V gives CDR1 LNHDA, CDR2 SQIVND (reference sequence). Here the CDR3 reads CASSLRDSSTDTQYF. The DNA for the CDR3 is TGTGCCAGTAGTCTCCGGGACAGCTCCACAGATACGCAGTATTTT.

The chain recombines TRBV6-5 with TRBJ1-1; TRBD1 agrees at 8 bases. The germline gives CDR1 MNHEY, CDR2 SVGAGI. The CDR3 runs to 13 residues. J was trimmed by 1 base and V by 6 bases; bases with no gene match: 1. The CDR3 loop reads CASRTGENTEAFF. The CDR3 DNA follows: TGTGCCAGCAGGACAGGGGAGAACACTGAAGCTTTCTTT.

This clone was counted once. The rearrangement joins TRBV5-4 to TRBJ1-4, with a possible D match to TRBD1 (5 bases). Germline loops: CDR1 SGHNT, CDR2 YYREEE (reference sequence). CDR3 length: 16 residues. Trimming shortened V by 0 bases and J by 0 bases, and 9 bases separated the two germline ends. As DNA, the CDR3 is TGTGCCAGCAGCTTGGGACAGTCCGCAACTAATGAAAAACTGTTTTTT. It translates to CASSLGQSATNEKLFF.

The chain employs TRBV6-5 and TRBJ2-7; D might be TRBD2 (5 bases). CDR1 is MNHEY, CDR2 SVGAGI, per germline. Trimming took 5 bases from V and 3 from J, leaving 8 bases between them. The CDR3 runs to 12 residues. The CDR3 protein is CASSTTIYEQYF. CDR3 DNA sequence: TGTGCCAGCAGTACGACTATCTACGAGCAGTACTTC.

This clone was picked up one time. This chain joins TRBV5-4 and TRBJ1-6; 7 bases are shared with TRBD1. CDR1 is SGHNT and CDR2 is YYREEE in the germline V gene (reference sequence). This CDR3 contains 15 residues. V lost 4 bases to trimming and J lost 6 bases; unmatched junction nucleotides: 7. The CDR3 region is CASSRDSSPNSPLHF. In DNA form, the CDR3 reads TGTGCCAGCAGCCGGGACAGCTCCCCTAATTCACCCCTCCACTTT.

The genes are TRBV11-2 and TRBJ2-7; 8 bases align to TRBD1. This CDR3 spans 15 amino acids. V gave up 5 bases and J gave up 0 bases; unmatched junction bases: 6. The germline V gene has CDR1 SGHAT and CDR2 FQNNGV. CDR3 region: CASSARQGISYEQYF. DNA for the CDR3: TGTGCCAGCAGCGCCCGACAGGGGATCTCCTACGAGCAGTACTTC.

The chain links TRBV7-8 to TRBJ1-1, with 7 bases that match TRBD1. Germline values: CDR1 SGHVS, CDR2 FQNEAQ. The CDR3 runs to 12 residues. J gave up 7 bases and V 5 bases, and 4 bases lay outside the gene matches. CDR3 bases: TGTGCCAGCAGCCCCTACAGGGGTGAAGCTTTCTTT. It yields the protein CASSPYRGEAFF.

The rearrangement uses TRBV7-2 and TRBJ1-2, with 8 bases that match TRBD1. The CDR3 has 16 amino acids. The V segment lost 3 bases and the J segment 4 bases; nucleotides outside the gene matches: 10. CDR1 SGHTA and CDR2 FQGNSA come from the germline V gene. In DNA form, the CDR3 reads TGTGCCAGCAGCTTTGGGCAGGGGGCGACGATCTATGGCTACACCTTC. As protein: CASSFGQGATIYGYTF.

The CDR3 DNA sequence: TGTGCCAGCAGCAAAACACTCTGGACTAGCGGGGGCCAAGAGACCCAGTACTTC. Translation gives CASSKTLWTSGGQETQYF. This chain uses TRBV6-2 or TRBV6-3 with TRBJ2-5, with 13 bases matching TRBD2. V dropped 6 bases and J dropped 1; count of bases not matched to a gene: 11. This CDR3 spans 18 amino acids. The germline gives CDR1 MNHEY, CDR2 SVGEGT.

This clone was observed a handful of times. The genes are TRBV4-1 and TRBJ1-5; the match to TRBD1 covers 10 bases. Germline V gene data show CDR1 as MGHRA and CDR2 as YSYEKL. V was pared by 0 bases and J by 9 bases, with 5 bases of the junction left unmatched. The CDR3 sequence is 15 residues long. CDR3 sequence (DNA): TGCGCCAGCAGCCAAGAAGGACAGGGGGGGCGGCCCCAGCATTTT. This encodes CASSQEGQGGRPQHF.

The gene calls are TRBV2 and TRBJ1-1; 8 nucleotides match TRBD1. There are 15 residues in the CDR3. CDR1 is SNHLY, CDR2 FYNNEI, per germline. CDR3 protein: CGSSPGGIGNTEAFF. The CDR3 region has the DNA TGTGGCAGTTCACCAGGGGGCATTGGGAACACTGAAGCTTTCTTT.

J is TRBJ2-7 and V is TRBV9; D may be TRBD1 (7 bases). V was trimmed by 0 bases and J by 3 bases, leaving 10 bases between them. This CDR3 contains 14 residues. The V gene's germline CDR1 is SGDLS and CDR2 YYNGEE. The CDR3 sequence: CASSVGQGGYEQYF. CDR3 nucleotides: TGTGCCAGCAGCGTAGGGCAGGGGGGCTACGAGCAGTACTTC.

V is TRBV27 and J is TRBJ1-1, with a possible D match to TRBD1 (6 bases). This CDR3 spans 17 amino acids. The germline V and J ends were trimmed by 2 bases and 4 bases, with 20 bases remaining between them. The germline V gene encodes CDR1 MNHEY and CDR2 SMNVEV (reference sequence). CDR3 protein: CASSLMRGSGRGTEAFF. In nucleotides, the CDR3 is TGTGCCAGCAGTTTAATGAGGGGGTCGGGTCGAGGCACTGAAGCTTTCTTT.

This clone came up a few times. CDR3: CASRLAGGGNEKLFF. DNA for the CDR3: TGTGCCAGCCGTTTAGCGGGTGGGGGGAATGAAAAACTGTTTTTT. This rearrangement joins TRBV6-5 to TRBJ1-4, with a tentative D call TRBD1 (5 bases). This CDR3 contains 15 residues. The V and J ends lost 8 bases and 5 bases respectively, with 18 bases between them. CDR1 and CDR2 (germline): MNHEY, SVGAGI.

The V gene is TRBV19, the J gene TRBJ2-1; a weak D match, TRBD1 (5 bases). With 6 bases removed from V and 7 bases from J, the gap between germline ends came to 7 bases. This CDR3 is 11 amino acids long. Germline V CDR1 and CDR2: LNHDA, SQIVND (reference sequence). The CDR3 is CASRRGNEQFF. CDR3 DNA sequence: TGTGCCAGTAGAAGGGGTAATGAGCAGTTCTTC.

This chain uses TRBV7-2 with TRBJ2-1, with D tentatively TRBD2 (5 bases). Trimming shortened V by 1 base and J by 9 bases, and 13 bases separated the two germline ends. The CDR3 contains 14 residues. Germline CDR1 is SGHTA and CDR2 is FQGNSA. CDR3 in DNA: TGTGCCAGCAGCTTAGGACTACCCCGGGGTGAGCAGTTCTTC. It codes for CASSLGLPRGEQFF.

The chain couples TRBV1 to TRBJ2-1; the listed D gene, TRBD2, was not tested against the DNA. TRBV1 is a pseudogene locus. The CDR3 is made up of 17 amino acids. CDR3 nucleotide sequence: TGCACCAGCAGCCAAGATTACGGCCGACTAGATCTTAAGGAGCAGTTCTTC. This codes for CTSSQDYGRLDLKEQFF.

The genes are TRBV18 and TRBJ1-2; TRBD1 aligns across 7 bases. The CDR3 loop spans 14 amino acids. Germline lookup yields CDR1 KGHSH and CDR2 LQKENI. Losses at the gene ends were 4 bases for V and 5 bases for J; bases not matched to a gene: 7. The chain's CDR3 is CASSRARGIYGYTF. Written as DNA, the CDR3 is TGTGCCAGCTCACGGGCCAGGGGGATTTATGGCTACACCTTC. The full variable domain, its missing parts supplied by reference TRBV18 and TRBJ1-2, is NAGVMQNPRHLVRRRGQEARLRCSPMKGHSHVYWYRQLPEEGLKFMVYLQKENIIDESGMPKERFSAEFPKEGPSILRIQQVVRGDSAAYFCASSRARGIYGYTFGSGTRLTVV.

J is TRBJ2-1 and V is TRBV27; TRBD2 aligns across 9 bases. The germline gives CDR1 MNHEY, CDR2 SMNVEV (reference sequence). The CDR3 loop spans 15 amino acids. J gave up 4 bases and V 8 bases, and 9 bases lay outside the gene matches. CDR3 DNA: TGTGCCAGCCTCCCCGAGCGGGGGGAATACAATGAGCAGTTCTTC. It encodes CASLPERGEYNEQFF.